This record covers a single T cell receptor (beta chain). This entry comes from a study of blood T cell repertoires in COVID-19. Profiling relied on immunoSEQ multiplex PCR, and the TCRdb table lists in-frame clones only, not all of them. The data contain about 160,000 clones, roughly 88% of them singletons. There are 14 residues in the CDR3. V lost 3 bases and J lost 6; bases outside the gene matches: 6. Germline assignment: CDR1 SGHRS and CDR2 YFSETQ. The source is a woman between 45 and 60 years old who had recovered from COVID-19. The sample taken for sequencing was PBMCs or T cells enriched from blood (not recorded which). The chain has TRBV5-1 and TRBJ1-1, with 9 nucleotides matching TRBD1. The CDR3 DNA is TGCGCCAGCAGCTCCGGGACAGGGTGGGCTGAAGCTTTCTTT. Translating gives CASSSGTGWAEAFF.